Each of the 22 T cell receptor beta chains below was sequenced from the same sample in a study of blood T cell repertoires in COVID-19. This table comes from immunoSEQ multiplex PCR, and its TCRdb copy is limited to in-frame clones, with some not included. The sample has over 200,000 clones; approximately 88% are singletons. The sequenced material came from PBMCs or T cells enriched from blood (not recorded which). The receptors stem from a woman aged 35 to 49 with acute COVID-19.

The chain employs TRBV10-1 and TRBJ1-1; D may be TRBD1 (6 bases). Germline loops: CDR1 WNHNN, CDR2 SYGVQD (reference sequence). The CDR3 spans 13 residues. The V end was cut by 8 bases, the J end by 1 base, with 11 bases between. CDR3 bases: TGCGCCAGCGGGGAGACAGGGAACACTGAAGCTTTCTTT. As protein: CASGETGNTEAFF.

The CDR3 spells CASSARLAVPGEQFF. DNA of the CDR3: TGTGCCAGCAGCGCCCGACTAGCGGTCCCTGGTGAGCAGTTCTTC. The V gene is TRBV14, the J gene TRBJ2-1; TRBD2 aligns across 9 bases. Unmatched junction bases numbered 11, after V lost 5 bases and J lost 9 bases. Germline CDR1 and CDR2: SGHDN and FVKESK. The CDR3 has 15 amino acids.

The V and J genes are TRBV29-1 and TRBJ2-7, with a possible D match to TRBD2 (5 bases). V was shortened by 4 bases and J by 6 bases, with 16 bases between the two germline ends. CDR3 length: 13 residues. Germline assignment: CDR1 SQVTM and CDR2 ANQGSEA. The chain's CDR3 is CSVASSRFPEQYF. The CDR3 nucleotides are TGCAGCGTTGCTTCTAGCCGGTTCCCCGAGCAGTACTTC.

The chain couples TRBV10-3 to TRBJ1-1; the D gene is possibly TRBD1 (5 bases). V was pared by 10 bases and J by 0 bases, with 15 bases between. The germline V gene encodes CDR1 ENHRY and CDR2 SYGVKD. This CDR3 has 14 amino acids. Here the CDR3 DNA reads TGTGCCAGCGTCCTCGGGGGGTTGAACACTGAAGCTTTCTTT. Protein sequence: CASVLGGLNTEAFF.

The chain joins TRBV2 to TRBJ1-1, with D possibly being TRBD1 (5 bases). The CDR3 has 13 residues. Trimming stripped 7 bases from V and 0 bases from J, with 9 bases between. The germline CDR1 and CDR2 sequences are SNHLY and FYNNEI. The CDR3 protein is CASKGNLNTEAFF. In DNA, the CDR3 is TGTGCCAGCAAGGGGAACCTGAACACTGAAGCTTTCTTT.

The V call is TRBV12-3 or TRBV12-4, the J call TRBJ2-5; D possibly corresponds to TRBD2 (6 bases). The CDR3 sequence is 13 residues long. The V and J ends lost 6 bases and 5 bases respectively, with 13 bases between them. The CDR3 loop is CASRKTRTETQYF. The DNA of the CDR3 is TGTGCCAGCAGGAAGACTAGGACTGAGACCCAGTACTTC.

The sample holds a few counts of this clone. The rearrangement joins TRBV12-5 to TRBJ2-1, with 8 bases identical to TRBD1. With V trimmed by 5 bases and J by 0 bases, 6 bases remained unmatched. The CDR3 totals 16 residues. Germline CDR1 is LGHNT and CDR2 is FRNRAP. Here the CDR3 DNA reads TGTGCTAGTGGTCCCATAACAGGGGGCTCCTACAATGAGCAGTTCTTC. It is translated as CASGPITGGSYNEQFF.

In the case of this clone: It is unclear where the CDR3 begins or ends on the DNA, so no DNA is shown, and the CDR3 is as TCRdb lists it. V and J are TRBV21-1 and TRBJ2-5; the table's D call TRBD2 went unverified against the DNA. TRBV21-1 is a pseudogene. Termini included, the CDR3 measures 15 amino acids. CDR3: CASSSWGGGAKTQYF.

The chain joins TRBV25-1 to TRBJ2-7; maybe TRBD2 (6 bases). The CDR3 is 13 residues long. Trimming took 5 bases from V and 3 from J, leaving 11 bases between them. Germline CDR1 is MGHDK and CDR2 is SYGVNS. The CDR3 reads CASSPAGLYEQYF. In nucleotides, the CDR3 is TGTGCCAGCAGTCCAGCGGGCCTCTACGAGCAGTACTTC.

The chain recombines TRBV6-4 with TRBJ2-3; 9 bases fit TRBD1. The V gene end was trimmed by 6 bases and the J gene end by 2 bases; junction bases not matched to a gene: 6. Germline V lookup: CDR1 MRHNA, CDR2 SNTAGT. This CDR3 comprises 15 residues. In DNA, the CDR3 is TGTGCCAGCAGACCCGACAGGGGGGCCACAGATACGCAGTATTTT. Translation gives CASRPDRGATDTQYF.

The chain has TRBV3-1 (or the pseudogene TRBV3-2) and TRBJ1-6; a possible D gene is TRBD1 (6 bases). Germline lookup yields CDR1 LGHDT and CDR2 YNNKEL (reference sequence). CDR3 size: 14 residues. V lost 2 bases, J lost 9 bases, and 11 bases lay in between. The CDR3 region is CASSQLTGSSPLHF. The CDR3 DNA reads as TGTGCCAGCAGCCAACTGACAGGCAGTTCACCCCTCCACTTT.

This clone was observed a few times. This chain links TRBV27 with TRBJ1-2, with 10 bases fitting TRBD1. There are 15 residues in the CDR3. After removal of 2 bases from V and 3 bases from J, the junction contained 3 bases not matched to a gene. The germline CDR1 and CDR2 sequences are MNHEY and SMNVEV (reference sequence). This chain's CDR3 is CASSLKGQGHYGYTF. CDR3 sequence (DNA): TGTGCCAGCAGTTTAAAGGGACAGGGGCACTATGGCTACACCTTC.

J is TRBJ1-4 and V is TRBV6-5; a weak D match, TRBD1 (6 bases). Germline-derived CDR1 and CDR2 are MNHEY and SVGAGI. The CDR3 runs 13 residues. V shed 5 bases and J shed 13 bases, with 17 bases lying between them. In nucleotides, the CDR3 is TGTGCCAGCAGTCAGTACAGGGCGGGAGTACTGTTTTTT. Encoded protein: CASSQYRAGVLFF.

The chain uses TRBV2 and TRBJ2-3; tentative D call: TRBD2 (6 bases). The germline CDR1 and CDR2 sequences are SNHLY and FYNNEI. Trimming removed 8 bases from V and 5 bases from J, with 20 bases in between. The CDR3 runs to 15 residues. This CDR3 is CASEWDLRAEDTQYF. CDR3 nucleotide sequence: TGTGCCAGCGAGTGGGACTTAAGGGCGGAAGATACGCAGTATTTT.

CDR3 amino acids: CASSSTNGTSGRTNEQFF. The CDR3 coding sequence is TGTGCCAGCAGCTCTACGAACGGGACTAGCGGGAGAACAAATGAGCAGTTCTTC. The chain carries TRBV7-8 and TRBJ2-1; 14 bases are shared with TRBD2. The V and J ends lost 4 bases and 7 bases, in that order; junction bases with no gene match: 12. The CDR3 loop spans 18 amino acids. Germline CDR1 and CDR2: SGHVS and FQNEAQ.

This chain's CDR3 is CASRDREGGNTIYF. The CDR3 bases are TGTGCCAGTCGGGACAGGGAGGGAGGAAACACCATATATTTT. This chain links TRBV2 with TRBJ1-3; 9 bases agree with TRBD1. The CDR3 is 14 residues long. Trimming at V came to 9 bases and at J to 4 bases, leaving 7 bases not matched to a gene. Germline values: CDR1 SNHLY, CDR2 FYNNEI. Combining the CDR3 with reference TRBV2 and TRBJ1-3 gives the whole variable domain EPEVTQTPSHQVTQMGQEVILRCVPISNHLYFYWYRQILGQKVEFLVSFYNNEISEKSEIFDDQFSVERPDGSNFTLKIRSTKLEDSAMYFCASRDREGGNTIYFGEGSWLTVV.

The chain uses TRBV30 and TRBJ1-4; TRBD1 is a possible D gene (5 bases). The length of the CDR3 is 13 residues. Germline CDR1 GTSNPN, CDR2 SVGIG (reference sequence). Trimming took 0 bases from V and 6 from J, leaving 8 bases between them. In nucleotides, the CDR3 is TGTGCCTGGAGTGTACCGGGGGATGAAAAACTGTTTTTT. Translated, it gives CAWSVPGDEKLFF.

The J gene is TRBJ2-7, the V gene TRBV7-8; the match to TRBD1 covers 9 bases. J gave up 3 bases and V 5 bases, and 8 bases lay outside the gene matches. This CDR3 contains 15 residues. In germline, CDR1 is SGHVS, CDR2 FQNEAQ. Here the CDR3 DNA reads TGTGCCAGCAGCCCCCACCGGGACAGGGTCTACGAGCAGTACTTC. Its translation is CASSPHRDRVYEQYF.

The chain couples TRBV5-4 to TRBJ2-1; 11 nucleotides match TRBD2. The germline CDR1 and CDR2 sequences are SGHNT and YYREEE (reference sequence). CDR3 length equals 15 residues. V was clipped by 2 bases and J by 6 bases; unmatched bases: 4. CDR3 in DNA: TGTGCCAGCAGCTTTAGCGGGAGGGGTGCCAATGAGCAGTTCTTC. Protein: CASSFSGRGANEQFF.

The genes are TRBV4-3 and TRBJ1-1; possible D gene TRBD1, 5 bases. The germline CDR1 and CDR2 sequences are LGHNA and YSLEER. Trimming removed 0 bases at V and 2 bases at J, with 19 bases between. The CDR3 is 18 amino acids. The CDR3 here is CASSQDRGTRSANTEAFF. CDR3 in DNA: TGCGCCAGCAGCCAAGATAGAGGGACTCGGAGTGCAAACACTGAAGCTTTCTTT.

The rearrangement joins TRBV10-3 to TRBJ1-5; 12 nucleotides match TRBD1. Germline V lookup: CDR1 ENHRY, CDR2 SYGVKD. V trimming: 2 bases; J trimming: 0 bases; junction bases outside the gene matches: 5. This CDR3 is built from 18 residues. The CDR3 reads CAISEKGQGAGSNQPQHF. The CDR3, as DNA: TGTGCCATCAGTGAGAAGGGACAGGGGGCGGGTAGCAATCAGCCCCAGCATTTT.

V usage is TRBV27 and J usage is TRBJ1-6, with D possibly matching TRBD1 (6 bases). V lost 3 bases, J lost 4 bases, and 10 bases lay in between. From germline, CDR1 is MNHEY and CDR2 SMNVEV (reference sequence). The CDR3 covers 15 residues. CDR3 sequence (DNA): TGTGCCAGCAGTTTGTCCACAGGGTATAATTCACCCCTCCACTTT. This encodes CASSLSTGYNSPLHF.